This T cell receptor (beta chain) was found in a study of blood T cells in healthy people across ages. For the study at large: With template switching, about one barcoded beta molecule was captured per two T cells.

The CDR3 spans 11 residues. The junction had 4 bases not matched to a gene; V was cut back by 7 bases and J by 8 bases. The germline V gene encodes CDR1 SQVTM and CDR2 ANQGSEA. A J-beta primer mix and a sample-barcoded 5' primer were used in a second PCR of about 7 to 12 cycles. Using its own MiXCR run on the 5' RACE reads, TCRdb lists one record per CDR3 protein. The repertoire holds hundreds of thousands of distinct CDR3 sequences, with roughly 64% as singletons. V and J are TRBV29-1 and TRBJ2-1, with 8 bases aligning to TRBD2. What was sequenced was blood. This receptor was taken from a man aged 25 to 45 in good health. CDR3 sequence: CSAGGQDEQFF. The CDR3 DNA reads as TGCAGCGCGGGGGGGCAGGATGAGCAGTTCTTC.